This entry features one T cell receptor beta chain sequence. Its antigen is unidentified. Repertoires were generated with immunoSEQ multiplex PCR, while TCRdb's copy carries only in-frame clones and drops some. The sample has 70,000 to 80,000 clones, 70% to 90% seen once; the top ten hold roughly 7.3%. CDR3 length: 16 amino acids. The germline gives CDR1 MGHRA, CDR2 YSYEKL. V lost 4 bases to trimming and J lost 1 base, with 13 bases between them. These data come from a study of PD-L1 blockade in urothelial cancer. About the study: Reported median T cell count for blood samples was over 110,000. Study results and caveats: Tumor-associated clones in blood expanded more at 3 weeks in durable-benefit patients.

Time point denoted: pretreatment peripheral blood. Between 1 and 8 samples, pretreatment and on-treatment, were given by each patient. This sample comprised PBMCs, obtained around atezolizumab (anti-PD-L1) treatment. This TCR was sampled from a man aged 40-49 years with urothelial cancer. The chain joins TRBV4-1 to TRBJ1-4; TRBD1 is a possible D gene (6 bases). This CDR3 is CASSPTGILTNEKLFF. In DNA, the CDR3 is TGCGCCAGCAGCCCTACAGGGATTTTAACTAATGAAAAACTGTTTTTT.